Sequencing of this T cell receptor beta chain was carried out in a study of blood T cells in healthy people across ages. Study findings and constraints: When set beside aged donors, long-lived donors presented more naive CD4+ cells and higher diversity. While age rose, TCR beta diversity per million T cells dropped in a roughly linear way.

This clonotype was found a few times. Antigen specificity is unknown. Per the germline V gene, CDR1 is SGHTA and CDR2 is FQGNSA. Between the trimmed V and J ends, which lost 4 bases and 3 bases, there was a span of 19 bases. The CDR3 is 16 residues long. The use of a sample-barcoded 5' primer and a J-beta primer mix characterized a second PCR of roughly 6 to 11 cycles. TCRdb re-called the 5' RACE reads through MiXCR, storing one row per CDR3 protein. In the table there are fewer than 900,000 distinct CDR3 sequences, approximately 50% of which are singletons. Researchers collected roughly 10 milliliters of peripheral blood from every single donor.

V is TRBV7-2 and J is TRBJ2-7; maybe TRBD1 (7 bases). The sample comprised blood. This receptor was obtained from a woman aged 55-69 years in good health. The CDR3 DNA is TGTGCCAGCAGCTGGGCGGGACAGTTTAATATCTACGAGCAGTACTTC. It encodes CASSWAGQFNIYEQYF.